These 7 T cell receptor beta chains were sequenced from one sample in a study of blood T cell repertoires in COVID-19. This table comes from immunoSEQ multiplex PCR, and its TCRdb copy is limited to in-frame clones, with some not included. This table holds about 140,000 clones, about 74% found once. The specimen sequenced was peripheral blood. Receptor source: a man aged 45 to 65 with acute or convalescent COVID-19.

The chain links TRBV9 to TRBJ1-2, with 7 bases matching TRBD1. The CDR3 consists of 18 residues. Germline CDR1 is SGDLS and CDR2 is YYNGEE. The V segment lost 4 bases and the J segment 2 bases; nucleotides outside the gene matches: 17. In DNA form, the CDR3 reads TGTGCCAGCAGCACTACCCTTAATTGGGACAGTGGGAACTATGGCTACACCTTC. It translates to CASSTTLNWDSGNYGYTF.

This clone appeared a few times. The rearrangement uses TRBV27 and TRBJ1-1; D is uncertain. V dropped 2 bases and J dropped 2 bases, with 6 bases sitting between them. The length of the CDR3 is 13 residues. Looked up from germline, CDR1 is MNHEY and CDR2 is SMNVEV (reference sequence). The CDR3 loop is CASSLKTNTEAFF. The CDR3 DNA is TGTGCCAGCAGTTTAAAAACTAACACTGAAGCTTTCTTT.

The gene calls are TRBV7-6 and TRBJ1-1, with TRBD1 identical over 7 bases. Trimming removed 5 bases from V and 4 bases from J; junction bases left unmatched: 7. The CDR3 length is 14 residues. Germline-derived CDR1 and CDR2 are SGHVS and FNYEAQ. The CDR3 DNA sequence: TGTGCCAGCAGCGAAACAGGGGCAGGCACTGAAGCTTTCTTT. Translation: CASSETGAGTEAFF.

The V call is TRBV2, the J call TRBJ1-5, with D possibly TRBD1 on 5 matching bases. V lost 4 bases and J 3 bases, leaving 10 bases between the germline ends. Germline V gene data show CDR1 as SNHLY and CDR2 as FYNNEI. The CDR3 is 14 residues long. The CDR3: CASSGQYHNQPQHF. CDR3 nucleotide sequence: TGTGCCAGCAGTGGACAGTACCACAATCAGCCCCAGCATTTT.

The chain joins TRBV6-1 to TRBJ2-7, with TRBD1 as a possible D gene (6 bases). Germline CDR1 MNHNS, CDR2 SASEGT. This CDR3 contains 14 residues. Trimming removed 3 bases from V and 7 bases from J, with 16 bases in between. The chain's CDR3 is CASSEDRTNGEQYV. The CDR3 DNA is TGTGCCAGCAGTGAGGACAGAACAAACGGGGAGCAGTACGTC.

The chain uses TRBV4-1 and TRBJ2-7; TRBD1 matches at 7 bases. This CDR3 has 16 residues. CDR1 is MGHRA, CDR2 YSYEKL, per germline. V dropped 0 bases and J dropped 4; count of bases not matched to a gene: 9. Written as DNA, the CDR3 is TGCGCCAGCAGCCAAGATCAATGGGACAGCTTATACGAGCAGTACTTC. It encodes CASSQDQWDSLYEQYF.

CDR3 sequence: CASSLYGGTEAFF. CDR3 nucleotide sequence: TGTGCCAGCAGCTTATACGGGGGTACTGAAGCTTTCTTT. The chain is built from TRBV7-9 and TRBJ1-1, with a possible D match to TRBD1 (5 bases). CDR1 is SEHNR and CDR2 is FQNEAQ in the germline V gene (reference sequence). V was trimmed by 2 bases and J by 5 bases, leaving 9 bases between them. This CDR3 comprises 13 residues.